These T cell receptor beta chains were read from a single sample in a study of T-cell memory formation after mild COVID-19. TCRdb ran MiXCR on the 5' RACE reads and lists one entry per CDR3 protein. The sample consists of about 60,000 distinct CDR3 sequences, 10% to 15% of them appearing once. Material for sequencing was PBMCs or a T cell subset sorted from them (not recorded which). These receptors were collected from a man in his late teens or twenties who had mild COVID-19 (a few samples of this study predate the infection). Cell type and time point are not known. CDR3s include the opening cysteine and the closing phenylalanine or tryptophan. A D gene is named only where the DNA matches it firmly. Expanded clones are given a class, and other clones once, few, many or no size at all.

v_gene	j_gene	d_gene	abundance	CDR3nt	CDR3aa
TRBV7-9	TRBJ1-5	NA	few	TGTGCCAGCAGCCCGGGTGGTCAGCCCCAGCATTTT	CASSPGGQPQHF
TRBV27	TRBJ1-4	NA	once	TGTGCCAGCAGTTCGGAGACAGCATCGCTTAATGAAAAACTGTTTTTT	CASSSETASLNEKLFF
TRBV12-3/TRBV12-4	TRBJ2-3	TRBD1	many	TGTGCCAGCAGTTTCGGGACAGGGTATGATACGCAGTATTTT	CASSFGTGYDTQYF
TRBV19	TRBJ2-5	NA	NA	TGTGCCAGTAGTAACCAGGCCCAAGAGACCCAGTACTTC	CASSNQAQETQYF
TRBV4-1	TRBJ2-3	TRBD1	few	TGCGCCAGCAGCCGAATGGGACAGGGTAGCGATACGCAGTATTTT	CASSRMGQGSDTQYF
TRBV5-1	TRBJ2-7	TRBD1	few	TGCGCCAGCAGCTTGGATACAGGGGGCGGTTCCGAGCAGTACTTC	CASSLDTGGGSEQYF
TRBV6-5	TRBJ1-4	NA	many	TGTGCCAGCAGTTCGGGCGGCGAAAAACTGTTTTTT	CASSSGGEKLFF
TRBV2	TRBJ1-1	NA	NA	TGTGCCAGCACTCTCCTGGGGGCAGGGAACACTGAAGCTTTCTTT	CASTLLGAGNTEAFF
TRBV6-1	TRBJ1-2	NA	NA	TGTGCCAGCAGTGAAGTTCCCGGGGGAGGTGGCTACACCTTC	CASSEVPGGGGYTF
TRBV20-1	TRBJ2-1	NA	many	TGCAGTGCTAGAGATTGGGACTGGACCAATGAGCAGTTCTTC	CSARDWDWTNEQFF
TRBV12-3/TRBV12-4	TRBJ1-2	NA	NA	TGTGCCAGCATCCCGGGGGGGGAAAACTATGGCTACACCTTC	CASIPGGENYGYTF
TRBV6-5	TRBJ1-4	TRBD1	few	TGTGCCAGCAGTAGTTCCGGGACAGGGCATGAAAAACTGTTTTTT	CASSSSGTGHEKLFF
TRBV5-1	TRBJ1-3	NA	NA	TGCGCCAGCAGCTTGGGCGGACAGAGGTTAAGCTCTGGAAACACCATATATTTT	CASSLGGQRLSSGNTIYF
TRBV27	TRBJ2-2	TRBD2	NA	TGTGCCAGCAGATTGATGACTAGCGGGGGCTCCGGGGAGCTGTTTTTT	CASRLMTSGGSGELFF
TRBV27	TRBJ2-5	TRBD1	many	TGTGCCAGCAGCTTACAGGGACAGGGTATCGCCCAGTACTTC	CASSLQGQGIAQYF
TRBV4-1	TRBJ2-3	TRBD2	few	TGCGCCAGCAGCCAAACCCCCTTGGGGGGGACAGATACGCAGTATTTT	CASSQTPLGGTDTQYF
TRBV15	TRBJ2-2	NA	NA	TGTGCCACCAGCAGCCAGGGGTCCTCTCAATTTTTTACCGGGGAGCTGTTTTTT	CATSSQGSSQFFTGELFF
TRBV11-2	TRBJ2-5	NA	few	TGTGCCAGCAGCCCGTCATTGGGGTCCTCAGAGACCCAGTACTTC	CASSPSLGSSETQYF
TRBV6-5	TRBJ1-1	TRBD1	NA	TGTGCCAGCAGCACCCAGGGGGCCGTAAGCACTGAAGCTTTCTTT	CASSTQGAVSTEAFF
TRBV7-9	TRBJ1-1	NA	NA	TGTGCCAGCAGCCCGTTGGGGGAAGGCCACACTGAAGCTTTCTTT	CASSPLGEGHTEAFF
TRBV27	TRBJ1-6	TRBD1	few	TGTGCCAGCAGTTGGGACAGCTCCTATAATTCACCCCTCCACTTT	CASSWDSSYNSPLHF
TRBV11-2	TRBJ2-7	NA	many	TGTGCCAGCAGCCGCTGGACCTACGAGCAGTACTTC	CASSRWTYEQYF
TRBV29-1	TRBJ2-7	NA	many	TGCAGCGTTGGGAACGGGGGTCACTCCTACGAGCAGTACTTC	CSVGNGGHSYEQYF
TRBV7-9	TRBJ1-1	NA	few	TGTGCCAGCAGCCGCCTAAATATGCGGAACACTGAAGCTTTCTTT	CASSRLNMRNTEAFF
TRBV5-1	TRBJ2-7	NA	NA	TGCGCCAGCAGCTTGGACGGGGCCTACGAGCAGTACTTC	CASSLDGAYEQYF
TRBV29-1	TRBJ2-3	TRBD2	many	TGCAGCGTGGGGACGGGGGGGAACACAGATACGCAGTATTTT	CSVGTGGNTDTQYF
TRBV18	TRBJ1-4	NA	NA	TGTGCCAGCTCACCACGCGACCGAATGAATGAAAAACTGTTTTTT	CASSPRDRMNEKLFF
TRBV7-9	TRBJ2-1	NA	many	TGTGCCAGCAGCGTCGACAGCAGGCAGCAGTTCTTC	CASSVDSRQQFF
TRBV7-7	TRBJ2-2	NA	few	TGTGCTAGCAGCTCTAGGGTCGGGGAGCTGTTTTTT	CASSSRVGELFF
TRBV7-9	TRBJ2-1	NA	few	TGTGCCAGCAGCTTGGAGGGGGCGTTTCTCGACAATGAGCAGTTCTTC	CASSLEGAFLDNEQFF
TRBV5-6	TRBJ2-2	TRBD1	few	TGTGCCAGCAGCTTGAGGGGGCCCGTCACCGGGGAGCTGTTTTTT	CASSLRGPVTGELFF
TRBV6-2/TRBV6-3	TRBJ2-2	NA	many	TGTGCCAGCAGTGCCCGCCCCACCGGGGAGCTGTTTTTT	CASSARPTGELFF
TRBV12-3/TRBV12-4	TRBJ2-6	NA	NA	TGTGCCAGCTTGACCTCTGGGGCCAACGTCCTGACTTTC	CASLTSGANVLTF
TRBV7-2	TRBJ2-1	NA	few	TGTGCCAGCAGCAGTGAACCCCCGGGAGTAAGGAATGAGCAGTTCTTC	CASSSEPPGVRNEQFF
TRBV20-1	TRBJ2-5	TRBD1	few	TGCAGTGCCGTGGGACCAGACAGGGCGGGAGAGACCCAGTACTTC	CSAVGPDRAGETQYF
TRBV12-3/TRBV12-4	TRBJ2-3	TRBD2	NA	TGTGCCAGCAGTCGCGACTGGGCTAGCGGGGGGGCTACAGATACGCAGTATTTT	CASSRDWASGGATDTQYF
TRBV5-1	TRBJ2-1	NA	NA	TGCGCCAGCGGAGGGGTCGGGTACAATGAGCAGTTCTTC	CASGGVGYNEQFF
TRBV7-9	TRBJ2-7	NA	NA	TGTGCCAGCAGCTCGTCCGGGACAAACGAGCAGTACTTC	CASSSSGTNEQYF
TRBV29-1	TRBJ2-3	NA	NA	TGCAGCGTTGAAAGGGGCAGGGGTGAGATAGATACGCAGTATTTT	CSVERGRGEIDTQYF
TRBV20-1	TRBJ2-5	NA	few	TGCAGTGCTAGGGGGGGCCCCGAGACCCAGTACTTC	CSARGGPETQYF